This T cell receptor (beta chain) was found in a study of shared clonotypes between healthy human individuals. Here immunoSEQ multiplex PCR was the method, and the copy in TCRdb shows in-frame clones only, minus some. Here the sample spans around 750,000 clones, 74% being singletons. In regard to this clone: Its antigen is as yet unknown.

The CDR3 runs to 13 residues. CDR1 is WNHNN, CDR2 SYGVQD, per germline (reference sequence). Trimming removed 4 bases from V and 0 bases from J, with 5 bases in between. Study findings and constraints: A reduction in generation probabilities was seen for non-shared clonotypes relative to those shared by all four donors.

Sequenced: memory CD4+ T cells sorted from blood. Subset reported: CD45RA-negative fraction. The rearrangement joins TRBV10-1 to TRBJ2-3; D not certain. The sequence was collected from a woman aged 30 to 39 in good health. CDR3 sequence (DNA): TGCGCCAGCAGTGTGGATAGCACAGATACGCAGTATTTT. Amino acid sequence: CASSVDSTDTQYF.